One sample yielded the 3 T cell receptor beta chains listed below, sequenced in a study of T cell clonotyping in hematopoietic cell transplantation. Indicated time point: recipient sample about 28 days before transplant, after cytoreduction. Clones were sequenced by immunoSEQ multiplex PCR, and TCRdb holds only the in-frame ones, with some missing. Here the sample spans some 28,000 clones, around 82% being singletons. Here the sequenced sample was peripheral blood mononuclear cells, taken before stem cell transplant. Every receptor here comes from a man aged 35-49 years with acute myeloid leukemia. Some clones in this sample may be carry-over from other donors' samples.

The genes are TRBV30 and TRBJ2-1; 8 bases are shared with TRBD2. This CDR3 spans 13 amino acids. The V and J ends lost 2 bases and 8 bases, in that order; junction bases with no gene match: 5. Germline loops: CDR1 GTSNPN, CDR2 SVGIG (reference sequence). CDR3 loop: CAWSTGGGYEQFF. In DNA form, the CDR3 reads TGTGCCTGGAGTACAGGCGGGGGGTATGAGCAGTTCTTC.

The chain has TRBV13 and TRBJ2-1, with 7 positions matching TRBD2. Germline CDR1 and CDR2: PRHDT and FYEKMQ (reference sequence). V shed 4 bases, J shed 0 bases, and the junction held 6 bases outside the gene matches. The CDR3 length is 16 residues. The CDR3 nucleotides are TGTGCCAGCAGCTCGACTAGCAGAAACTCCTACAATGAGCAGTTCTTC. Translating it yields CASSSTSRNSYNEQFF.

The CDR3 DNA follows: TGCAGCGTTGAATTTGGGACTAGCGGCTACGAGCAGTACTTC. Translating it yields CSVEFGTSGYEQYF. The chain has TRBV29-1 and TRBJ2-7, with TRBD2 identical over 11 bases. The germline V gene encodes CDR1 SQVTM and CDR2 ANQGSEA. Germline trimming cut 2 bases from V and 3 bases from J; bases unmatched to any gene: 3. The CDR3 runs 14 residues.